This TCR beta chain was obtained from a study of chemoradiotherapy in HPV16-positive cancers. The junction had 5 bases not matched to a gene; V was cut back by 7 bases and J by 5 bases. This CDR3 has 14 residues. From germline, CDR1 is SNHLY and CDR2 FYNNEI. The table came from immunoSEQ multiplex PCR; TCRdb's copy has only in-frame clones and leaves some out. The sample lists about 2,000 clones; about nine tenths were seen once. Regarding the study as a whole: Non-HPV-specific T cells did not expand in tumors during treatment, whereas candidate HPV-specific clones and E7-related motifs did.

With respect to this clone: Its antigen is as yet unknown.

The sequencing here drew on tumor tissue, taken from a patient who underwent chemoradiotherapy. The clonotype was recovered from a human donor with HPV-associated anogenital cancer. The chain has TRBV2 and TRBJ1-4; TRBD1 aligns across 9 bases. CDR3 in DNA: TGTGCCAGCAATCCCGGGACAGGGAATGAAAAACTGTTTTTT. It yields the protein CASNPGTGNEKLFF.